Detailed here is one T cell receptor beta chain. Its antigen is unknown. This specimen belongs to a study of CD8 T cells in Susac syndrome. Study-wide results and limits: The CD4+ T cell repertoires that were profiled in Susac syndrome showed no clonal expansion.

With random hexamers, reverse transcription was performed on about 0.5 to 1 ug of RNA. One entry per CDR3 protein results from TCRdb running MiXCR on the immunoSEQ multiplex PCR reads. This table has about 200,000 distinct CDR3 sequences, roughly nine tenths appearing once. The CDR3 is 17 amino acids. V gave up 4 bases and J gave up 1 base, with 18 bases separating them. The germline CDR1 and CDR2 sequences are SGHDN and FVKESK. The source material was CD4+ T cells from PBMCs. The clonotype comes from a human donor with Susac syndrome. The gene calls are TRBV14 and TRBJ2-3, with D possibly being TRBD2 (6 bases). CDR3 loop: CASSRPLRAGRTDTQYF. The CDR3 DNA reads TGTGCCAGCAGCCGACCTCTTAGGGCGGGGCGCACAGATACGCAGTATTTT. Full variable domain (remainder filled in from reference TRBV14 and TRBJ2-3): EAGVTQFPSHSVIEKGQTVTLRCDPISGHDNLYWYRRVMGKEIKFLLHFVKESKQDESGMPNNRFLAERTGGTYSTLKVQPAELEDSGVYFCASSRPLRAGRTDTQYFGPGTRLTVL.